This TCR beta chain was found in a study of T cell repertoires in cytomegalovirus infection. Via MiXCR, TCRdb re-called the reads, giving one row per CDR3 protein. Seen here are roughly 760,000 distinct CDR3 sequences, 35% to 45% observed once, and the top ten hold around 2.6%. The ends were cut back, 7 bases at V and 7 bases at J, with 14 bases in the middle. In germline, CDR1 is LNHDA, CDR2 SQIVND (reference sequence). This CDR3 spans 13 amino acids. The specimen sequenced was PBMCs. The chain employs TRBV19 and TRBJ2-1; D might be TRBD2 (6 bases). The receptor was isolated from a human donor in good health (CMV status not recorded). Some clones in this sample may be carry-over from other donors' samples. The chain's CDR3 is CASIPTGVNEQFF. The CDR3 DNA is TGTGCCAGTATCCCCACGGGAGTTAATGAGCAGTTCTTC.